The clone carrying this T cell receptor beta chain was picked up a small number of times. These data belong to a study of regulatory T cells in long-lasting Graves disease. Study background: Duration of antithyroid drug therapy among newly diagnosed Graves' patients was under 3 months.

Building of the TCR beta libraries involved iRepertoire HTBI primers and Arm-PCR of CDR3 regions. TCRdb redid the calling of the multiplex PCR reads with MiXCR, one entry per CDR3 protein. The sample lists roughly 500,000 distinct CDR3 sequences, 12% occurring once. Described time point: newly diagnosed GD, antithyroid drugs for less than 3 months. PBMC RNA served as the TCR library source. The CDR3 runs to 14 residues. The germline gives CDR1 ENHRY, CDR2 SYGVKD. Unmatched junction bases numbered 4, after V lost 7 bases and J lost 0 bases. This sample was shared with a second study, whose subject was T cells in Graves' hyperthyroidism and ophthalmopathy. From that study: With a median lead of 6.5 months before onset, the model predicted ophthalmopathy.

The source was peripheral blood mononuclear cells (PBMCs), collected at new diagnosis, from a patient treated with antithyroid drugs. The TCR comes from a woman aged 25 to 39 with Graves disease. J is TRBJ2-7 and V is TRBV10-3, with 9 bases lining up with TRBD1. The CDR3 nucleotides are TGTGCCATCACCCGGGACAGGGCCTCCTACGAGCAGTACTTC. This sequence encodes CAITRDRASYEQYF.